One sample yielded the 4 T cell receptor beta chains listed below, sequenced in a study of blood T cell repertoires in COVID-19. Here immunoSEQ multiplex PCR was the method, and the copy in TCRdb shows in-frame clones only, minus some. The table includes approximately 200,000 clones, approximately 86% detected once. Sequencing was carried out using PBMCs or T cells enriched from blood (not recorded which). Source of these receptors: a woman in her twenties or thirties who had recovered from COVID-19.

V is TRBV11-3 and J is TRBJ1-3; D uncertain. Germline CDR1 SGHNT, CDR2 YENEEA. The CDR3 consists of 16 residues. Deletions cut 5 bases from V and 7 bases from J, with 21 bases between. The CDR3 loop is CASSPRRRFPGNTIYF. DNA for the CDR3: TGTGCCAGCAGCCCCCGAAGGCGGTTCCCGGGGAACACCATATATTTT.

The chain is built from TRBV5-1 and TRBJ2-3; TRBD2 matches at 13 bases. Losses at the gene ends were 6 bases for V and 4 bases for J; bases not matched to a gene: 5. Germline assignment: CDR1 SGHRS and CDR2 YFSETQ. The CDR3 runs 15 residues. The CDR3 DNA reads as TGCGCCAGCATCGGACTAGCGGGAGCAGCAGATACGCAGTATTTT. This sequence encodes CASIGLAGAADTQYF. The whole variable domain, remainder taken from reference TRBV5-1 and TRBJ2-3, is KAGVTQTPRYLIKTRGQQVTLSCSPISGHRSVSWYQQTPGQGLQFLFEYFSETQRNKGNFPGRFSGRQFSNSRSEMNVSTLELGDSALYLCASIGLAGAADTQYFGPGTRLTVL.

The chain carries TRBV5-4 and TRBJ1-2, with 8 bases lining up with TRBD1. Germline assignment: CDR1 SGHNT and CDR2 YYREEE (reference sequence). V lost 0 bases and J lost 6; bases outside the gene matches: 7. This CDR3 region has 15 residues. DNA for the CDR3: TGTGCCAGCAGCTTGGGGACAGGGTCCACTGATGGCTACACCTTC. Translating it yields CASSLGTGSTDGYTF.

This chain links TRBV5-4 with TRBJ1-5; 11 nucleotides match TRBD1. Germline V gives CDR1 SGHNT, CDR2 YYREEE (reference sequence). There are 15 residues in the CDR3. The trim removed 4 bases at V and 5 bases at J, leaving 5 bases unmatched. CDR3 in amino acids: CASSLGQGADQPQHF. CDR3 bases: TGTGCCAGCAGCCTTGGACAGGGGGCAGATCAGCCCCAGCATTTT.